This T cell receptor (beta chain) came from a study of beta chain features in type 1 diabetes. The isolated RNA, all of it, was reverse transcribed, so expressed TCRB transcripts were what got sequenced. Assay: immunoSEQ multiplex PCR; the TCRdb copy retains only in-frame clones and omits some. Of 300,000 to 400,000 clones listed, 9.5% to 10% were seen once; the top ten hold about 0.6%. This clone was observed a handful of times. Its antigen remains unidentified. Germline CDR1 reads ENHRY; CDR2 reads SYGVKD. The CDR3 totals 14 residues. V was pared by 10 bases and J by 3 bases, with 8 bases of the junction left unmatched. Study results and caveats: Shortening of TCRB CDR3s, moderate but significant, appeared in all four CD4+ subsets of Type 1 diabetes patients. In comparison with healthy donors, patients had naive, central memory and Treg TCRB repertoires that appeared more similar.

V is TRBV10-3 and J is TRBJ2-3, with 9 nucleotides matching TRBD1. The sample taken for sequencing was central memory CD4+ T cells from blood. The TCR originated in a man aged 25 to 40 with type 1 diabetes. CDR3 coding DNA: TGTGCCAGCAGAATGACAGGGGGTACAGATACGCAGTATTTT. Translation: CASRMTGGTDTQYF.